This note documents a single T cell receptor beta chain sequence. The V segment lost 10 bases and the J segment 6 bases; nucleotides outside the gene matches: 8. Germline CDR1 ENHRY, CDR2 SYGVKD. The CDR3 spans 16 residues. Assay: immunoSEQ multiplex PCR; the TCRdb copy retains only in-frame clones and omits some. Of some 73,000 clones detected, approximately 77% appear once; the ten largest clones hold 2% to 2.5%. The sample belongs to a study of blood T cell repertoires in COVID-19. Sequenced input: peripheral blood. The TCR comes from a man between 65 and 85 years old with COVID-19, enrolled during active disease. J is TRBJ2-2 and V is TRBV10-3; 16 positions agree with TRBD2. The DNA for the CDR3 is TGTGCCACCTCCGGGACTAGCGGGAGGGCCTCCGGGGAGCTGTTTTTT. Translation gives CATSGTSGRASGELFF.